A selection of T cell receptor beta chains follows, all from one sample in a study of human T cells and chemical hapten exposure. TCRdb fed the RACE reads into MiXCR, producing one record per CDR3 protein. This sample has roughly 180,000 distinct CDR3 sequences; roughly 15% occur once, and the top ten carry 1.5% to 2%. The material sequenced was whole blood, taken in connection with sensitization to the hapten diphenylcyclopropenone (DPC). These receptors all come from a woman aged 25 to 45 with alopecia areata. Some clones in this sample may be carry-over from other donors' samples. CDR3s include the opening cysteine and the closing phenylalanine or tryptophan. The order of the fields is CDR3 protein, CDR3 DNA, clone size, V gene, D gene, J gene. A D gene is named only where the DNA matches it firmly. Some rows have no size entry. The others give once, few or many, or a class for an expanded clone.

cdr3_aa: CASSPKTSGGDYNEQFF
cdr3_nt: TGTGCCAGCAGCCCGAAGACTAGCGGGGGGGACTACAATGAGCAGTTCTTC
clone_size: NA
v_call: TRBV7-9
d_call: TRBD2
j_call: TRBJ2-1

cdr3_aa: CSARDGLVEGELFF
cdr3_nt: TGCAGTGCTAGAGATGGGTTGGTTGAGGGGGAGCTGTTTTTT
clone_size: NA
v_call: TRBV20-1
d_call: NA
j_call: TRBJ2-2

cdr3_aa: CASSRDRVLTEQYF
cdr3_nt: TGTGCCAGCAGCCGGGACAGAGTTCTCACCGAGCAGTACTTC
clone_size: many
v_call: TRBV12-3/TRBV12-4
d_call: TRBD1
j_call: TRBJ2-7

cdr3_aa: CASSLDRLVVEQYF
cdr3_nt: TGTGCCAGCAGCTTAGACCGACTAGTGGTGGAGCAGTACTTC
clone_size: NA
v_call: TRBV7-9
d_call: NA
j_call: TRBJ2-7

cdr3_aa: CASSFVRTGTNTGELFF
cdr3_nt: TGTGCCAGCAGTTTTGTACGGACAGGCACGAACACCGGGGAGCTGTTTTTT
clone_size: NA
v_call: TRBV7-9
d_call: TRBD1
j_call: TRBJ2-2

cdr3_aa: CASSYSRTSGSQNTGELFF
cdr3_nt: TGTGCCAGCAGTTACTCTCGGACTAGCGGGAGCCAGAACACCGGGGAGCTGTTTTTT
clone_size: NA
v_call: TRBV6-2/TRBV6-3
d_call: TRBD2
j_call: TRBJ2-2

cdr3_aa: CSASLLAGPYEQYF
cdr3_nt: TGCAGTGCTAGTTTACTAGCGGGACCCTACGAGCAGTACTTC
clone_size: many
v_call: TRBV20-1
d_call: TRBD2
j_call: TRBJ2-7

cdr3_aa: CASSLEPFSGANVLTF
cdr3_nt: TGTGCCAGCAGCTTAGAGCCATTCTCTGGGGCCAACGTCCTGACTTTC
clone_size: NA
v_call: TRBV7-2
d_call: NA
j_call: TRBJ2-6

cdr3_aa: CASSLRPRAEAFF
cdr3_nt: TGTGCCAGCAGTTTAAGACCCCGTGCTGAAGCTTTCTTT
clone_size: NA
v_call: TRBV28
d_call: NA
j_call: TRBJ1-1

cdr3_aa: CASSVSGGGLDGYTF
cdr3_nt: TGTGCCAGCAGCGTCAGCGGAGGAGGGCTGGATGGCTACACCTTC
clone_size: many
v_call: TRBV9
d_call: NA
j_call: TRBJ1-2

cdr3_aa: CASSLEGFHQPQHF
cdr3_nt: TGCGCCAGCAGCTTGGAGGGGTTCCATCAGCCCCAGCATTTT
clone_size: many
v_call: TRBV5-1
d_call: NA
j_call: TRBJ1-5

cdr3_aa: CASSLRVGRGSASTEAFF
cdr3_nt: TGTGCCAGCAGCTTACGAGTTGGACGGGGAAGTGCGAGCACTGAAGCTTTCTTT
clone_size: few
v_call: TRBV7-2
d_call: NA
j_call: TRBJ1-1

cdr3_aa: CASSPGLHEQYF
cdr3_nt: TGTGCCAGCAGTCCAGGTCTCCACGAGCAGTACTTC
clone_size: NA
v_call: TRBV6-5
d_call: NA
j_call: TRBJ2-7

cdr3_aa: CASGWGRGQGYTF
cdr3_nt: TGTGCCAGCGGCTGGGGTAGGGGGCAAGGCTACACCTTC
clone_size: NA
v_call: TRBV2
d_call: TRBD1
j_call: TRBJ1-2

cdr3_aa: CASSLTNTRTTYEQYF
cdr3_nt: TGTGCCAGCAGTTTAACAAACACGCGGACCACCTACGAGCAGTACTTC
clone_size: NA
v_call: TRBV28
d_call: NA
j_call: TRBJ2-7

cdr3_aa: CASSFGRNLGDTQYF
cdr3_nt: TGTGCCAGCAGTTTTGGGCGGAACCTAGGGGATACGCAGTATTTT
clone_size: NA
v_call: TRBV12-3/TRBV12-4
d_call: NA
j_call: TRBJ2-3

cdr3_aa: CSARDVIDEQYF
cdr3_nt: TGCAGTGCTAGAGACGTGATCGACGAGCAGTACTTC
clone_size: many
v_call: TRBV20-1
d_call: NA
j_call: TRBJ2-7

cdr3_aa: CSVRPRDSYEQYF
cdr3_nt: TGCAGCGTTCGCCCCCGGGACTCCTACGAGCAGTACTTC
clone_size: few
v_call: TRBV29-1
d_call: NA
j_call: TRBJ2-7

cdr3_aa: CASSRTGGLGETQYF
cdr3_nt: TGTGCCAGCAGCCGTACAGGGGGTTTGGGAGAGACCCAGTACTTC
clone_size: NA
v_call: TRBV7-3
d_call: TRBD1
j_call: TRBJ2-5

cdr3_aa: CASSQGEGTTEAFF
cdr3_nt: TGCGCCAGCAGCCAAGGAGAGGGGACCACTGAAGCTTTCTTT
clone_size: few
v_call: TRBV4-1
d_call: NA
j_call: TRBJ1-1

cdr3_aa: CASGQAGSGANVLTF
cdr3_nt: TGTGCCAGCGGGCAGGCCGGCTCTGGGGCCAACGTCCTGACTTTC
clone_size: NA
v_call: TRBV28
d_call: NA
j_call: TRBJ2-6

cdr3_aa: CSVVLAGGPQDTQYF
cdr3_nt: TGCAGCGTGGTACTAGCGGGGGGGCCTCAAGATACGCAGTATTTT
clone_size: many
v_call: TRBV29-1
d_call: TRBD2
j_call: TRBJ2-3

cdr3_aa: CASSERDRGRGTEAFF
cdr3_nt: TGTGCCAGCAGTGAAAGGGACAGGGGGCGGGGCACTGAAGCTTTCTTT
clone_size: once
v_call: TRBV6-1
d_call: TRBD1
j_call: TRBJ1-1

cdr3_aa: CASSSAESTDTQYF
cdr3_nt: TGTGCCAGCAGCTCAGCGGAAAGCACAGATACGCAGTATTTT
clone_size: once
v_call: TRBV7-6
d_call: NA
j_call: TRBJ2-3

cdr3_aa: CASSSSLGLGSSDTQYF
cdr3_nt: TGTGCCAGCAGTTCCTCACTGGGACTAGGGTCTTCAGATACGCAGTATTTT
clone_size: few
v_call: TRBV28
d_call: TRBD2
j_call: TRBJ2-3

cdr3_aa: CASSQRSSYNSPLHF
cdr3_nt: TGCGCCAGCAGCCAAAGGAGCTCCTATAATTCACCCCTCCACTTT
clone_size: few
v_call: TRBV4-3
d_call: NA
j_call: TRBJ1-6

cdr3_aa: CASSLPGPTEAFF
cdr3_nt: TGTGCCAGCAGCTTACCAGGGCCAACTGAAGCTTTCTTT
clone_size: NA
v_call: TRBV7-9
d_call: NA
j_call: TRBJ1-1

cdr3_aa: CATSRDLGTDTQYF
cdr3_nt: TGTGCCACCAGTCGGGACTTAGGCACAGATACGCAGTATTTT
clone_size: few
v_call: TRBV24-1
d_call: NA
j_call: TRBJ2-3

cdr3_aa: CASSQDLGGTDTQYF
cdr3_nt: TGCGCCAGCAGCCAAGATCTGGGGGGCACAGATACGCAGTATTTT
clone_size: NA
v_call: TRBV4-1
d_call: NA
j_call: TRBJ2-3

cdr3_aa: CASAPGGPMNTGELFF
cdr3_nt: TGTGCCAGCGCCCCGGGGGGGCCGATGAACACCGGGGAGCTGTTTTTT
clone_size: few
v_call: TRBV7-3
d_call: TRBD2
j_call: TRBJ2-2

cdr3_aa: CASSLMGQGTDTQYF
cdr3_nt: TGCGCCAGCAGCTTGATGGGACAGGGGACGGATACGCAGTATTTT
clone_size: NA
v_call: TRBV5-1
d_call: TRBD1
j_call: TRBJ2-3

cdr3_aa: CASSPRQGENSPLHF
cdr3_nt: TGCGCCAGCAGCCCCCGACAGGGAGAAAATTCACCCCTCCACTTT
clone_size: NA
v_call: TRBV5-1
d_call: TRBD1
j_call: TRBJ1-6

cdr3_aa: CAISDTASPYEQYF
cdr3_nt: TGTGCCATCAGTGACACGGCGAGCCCCTACGAGCAGTACTTC
clone_size: NA
v_call: TRBV10-3
d_call: NA
j_call: TRBJ2-7

cdr3_aa: CASRQGADGYTF
cdr3_nt: TGTGCCAGCAGGCAGGGGGCGGATGGCTACACCTTC
clone_size: few
v_call: TRBV12-3/TRBV12-4
d_call: TRBD1
j_call: TRBJ1-2

cdr3_aa: CSYPHGDGTDTQYF
cdr3_nt: TGCAGTTATCCCCACGGCGATGGGACAGATACGCAGTATTTT
clone_size: few
v_call: TRBV20-1
d_call: NA
j_call: TRBJ2-3

cdr3_aa: CASSPQGAGNSPLHF
cdr3_nt: TGTGCCAGCAGTCCACAGGGGGCTGGTAATTCACCCCTCCACTTT
clone_size: many
v_call: TRBV2
d_call: TRBD1
j_call: TRBJ1-6

cdr3_aa: CASSWRLEKLFF
cdr3_nt: TGTGCCAGCAGTTGGCGATTGGAAAAACTGTTTTTT
clone_size: once
v_call: TRBV28
d_call: NA
j_call: TRBJ1-4

cdr3_aa: CATSTLYEPQHF
cdr3_nt: TGTGCCACCAGCACCCTGTACGAGCCCCAGCATTTT
clone_size: NA
v_call: TRBV15
d_call: NA
j_call: TRBJ1-5

cdr3_aa: CASSLTAGEETQYF
cdr3_nt: TGTGCCAGCAGCTTGACAGCGGGGGAAGAGACCCAGTACTTC
clone_size: few
v_call: TRBV5-4
d_call: TRBD2
j_call: TRBJ2-5

cdr3_aa: CASSQEVQGGYEQYF
cdr3_nt: TGCGCCAGCAGCCAAGAGGTCCAGGGAGGCTACGAGCAGTACTTC
clone_size: many
v_call: TRBV4-3
d_call: NA
j_call: TRBJ2-7